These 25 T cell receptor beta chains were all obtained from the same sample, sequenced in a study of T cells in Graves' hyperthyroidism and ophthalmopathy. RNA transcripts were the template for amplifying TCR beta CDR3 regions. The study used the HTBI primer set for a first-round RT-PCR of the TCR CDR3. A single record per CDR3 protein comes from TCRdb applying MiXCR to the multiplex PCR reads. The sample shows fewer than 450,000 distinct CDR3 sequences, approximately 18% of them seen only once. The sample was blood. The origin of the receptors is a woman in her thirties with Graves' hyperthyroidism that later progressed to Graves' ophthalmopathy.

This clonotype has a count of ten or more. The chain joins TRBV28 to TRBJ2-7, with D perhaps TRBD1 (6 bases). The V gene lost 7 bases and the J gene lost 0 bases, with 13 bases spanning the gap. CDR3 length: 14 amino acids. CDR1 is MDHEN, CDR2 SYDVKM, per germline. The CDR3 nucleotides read TGTGCCAGCATAGGCAGGGGCTTCTCCTACGAGCAGTACTTC. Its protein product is CASIGRGFSYEQYF.

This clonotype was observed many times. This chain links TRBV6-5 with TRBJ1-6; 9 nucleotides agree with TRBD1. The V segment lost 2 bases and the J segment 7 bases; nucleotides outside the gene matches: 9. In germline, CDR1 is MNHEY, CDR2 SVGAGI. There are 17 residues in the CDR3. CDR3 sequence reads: CASSYAGTGFSNSPLHF. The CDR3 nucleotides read TGTGCCAGCAGTTACGCCGGGACAGGGTTTTCGAATTCACCCCTCCACTTT.

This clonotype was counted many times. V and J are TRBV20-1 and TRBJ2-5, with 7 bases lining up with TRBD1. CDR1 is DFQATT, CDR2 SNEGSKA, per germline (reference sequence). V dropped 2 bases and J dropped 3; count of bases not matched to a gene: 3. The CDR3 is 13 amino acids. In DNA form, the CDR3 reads TGCAGTGCTAGATTGGGACAGAAAGAGACCCAGTACTTC. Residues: CSARLGQKETQYF.

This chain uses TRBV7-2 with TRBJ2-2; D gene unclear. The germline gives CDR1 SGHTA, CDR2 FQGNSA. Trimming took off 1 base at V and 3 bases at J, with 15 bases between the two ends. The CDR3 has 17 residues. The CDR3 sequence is CASSLVSRAVYTGELFF. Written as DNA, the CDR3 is TGTGCCAGCAGCTTAGTAAGTCGGGCAGTCTACACCGGGGAGCTGTTTTTT.

The CDR3 sequence: CASGQGAFFQGKLFF. The CDR3 nucleotides are TGTGCCAGTGGACAGGGTGCTTTTTTTCAAGGAAAACTGTTTTTT. The V gene is TRBV10-3, the J gene TRBJ1-4, with TRBD1 matching 8 bases. V lost 10 bases to trimming and J lost 10 bases; unmatched junction nucleotides: 17. Germline loops: CDR1 ENHRY, CDR2 SYGVKD. The CDR3 covers 15 residues.

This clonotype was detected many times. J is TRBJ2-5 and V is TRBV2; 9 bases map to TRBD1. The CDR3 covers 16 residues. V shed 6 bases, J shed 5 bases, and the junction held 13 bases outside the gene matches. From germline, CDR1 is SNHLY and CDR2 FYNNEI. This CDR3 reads CASRQTGTGSSETQYF. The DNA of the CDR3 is TGTGCCAGCAGACAAACCGGGACAGGGAGTTCCGAGACCCAGTACTTC.

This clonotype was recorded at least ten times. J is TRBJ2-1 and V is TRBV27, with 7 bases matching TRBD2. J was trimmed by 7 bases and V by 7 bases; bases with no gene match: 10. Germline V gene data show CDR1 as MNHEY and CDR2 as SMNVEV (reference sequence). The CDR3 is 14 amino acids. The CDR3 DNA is TGTGCCAGCAAAGGGAGGGACTACCAAAATGAGCAGTTCTTC. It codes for CASKGRDYQNEQFF.

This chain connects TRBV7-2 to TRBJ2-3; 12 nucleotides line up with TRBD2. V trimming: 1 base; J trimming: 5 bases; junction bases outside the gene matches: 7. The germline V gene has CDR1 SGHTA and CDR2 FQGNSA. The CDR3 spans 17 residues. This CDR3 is CASSLGPSGGAEDTQYF. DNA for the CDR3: TGTGCCAGCAGCTTAGGCCCTAGCGGGGGGGCGGAAGATACGCAGTATTTT.

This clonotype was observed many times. CDR3 DNA sequence: TGTGCCACCAGTGATCCTCGTCAAAACAAAGGGGCCACAGATACGCAGTATTTT. Protein sequence: CATSDPRQNKGATDTQYF. The chain recombines TRBV24-1 with TRBJ2-3; a weak D match, TRBD1 (5 bases). Per germline, CDR1 KGHDR and CDR2 SFDVKD. The CDR3 has 18 residues. V lost 3 bases and J lost 2, with 20 bases in between.

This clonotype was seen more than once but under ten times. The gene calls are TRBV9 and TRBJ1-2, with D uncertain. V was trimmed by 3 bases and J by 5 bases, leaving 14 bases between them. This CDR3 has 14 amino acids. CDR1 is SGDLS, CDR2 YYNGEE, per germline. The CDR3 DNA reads TGTGCCAGCAGCGGGTCAGACAAAGGATATGGCTACACCTTC. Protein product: CASSGSDKGYGYTF.

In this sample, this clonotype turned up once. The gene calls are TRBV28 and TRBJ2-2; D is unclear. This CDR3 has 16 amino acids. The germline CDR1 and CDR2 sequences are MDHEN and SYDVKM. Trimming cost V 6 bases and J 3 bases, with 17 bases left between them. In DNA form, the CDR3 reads TGTGCCAGCAGCCCGGGCGGAGACCTAGACACCGGGGAGCTGTTTTTT. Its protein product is CASSPGGDLDTGELFF.

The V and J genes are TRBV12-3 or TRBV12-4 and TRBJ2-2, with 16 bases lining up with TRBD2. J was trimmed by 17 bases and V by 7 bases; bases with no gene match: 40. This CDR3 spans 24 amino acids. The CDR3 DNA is TGTGCCAGCATCCATGTGGGGGGGTCCCCGGGACTAGCGGGAGGGCCCTCGAGAACCGGGGAGCCTTTTTTT. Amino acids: CASIHVGGSPGLAGGPSRTGEPFF.

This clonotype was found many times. The CDR3 DNA is TGTGCCAGCAGCCAATTAGCGGGGGTGAACTACGAGCAGTACTTC. Its translation is CASSQLAGVNYEQYF. The chain recombines TRBV3-1 with TRBJ2-7, with 9 bases matching TRBD2. V lost 2 bases, J lost 3 bases, and 5 bases stayed unmatched. Germline V CDR1 and CDR2: LGHDT, YNNKEL (reference sequence). This CDR3 is built from 15 residues.

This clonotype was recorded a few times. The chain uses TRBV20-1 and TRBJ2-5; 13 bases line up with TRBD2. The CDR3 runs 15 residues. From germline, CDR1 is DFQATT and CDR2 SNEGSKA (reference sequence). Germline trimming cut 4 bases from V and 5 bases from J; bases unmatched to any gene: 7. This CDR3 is CSANTLAGGGETQYF. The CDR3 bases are TGCAGTGCTAACACACTAGCGGGGGGGGGGGAGACCCAGTACTTC.

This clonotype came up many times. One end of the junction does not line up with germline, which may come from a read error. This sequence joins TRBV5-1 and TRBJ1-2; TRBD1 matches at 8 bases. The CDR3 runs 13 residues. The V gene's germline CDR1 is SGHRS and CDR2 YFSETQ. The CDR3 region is CASSLAGGEGYTF. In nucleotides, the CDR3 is TGCGCCAGCAGTTTGGCAGGGGGCGAAGGCTACACCTTC.

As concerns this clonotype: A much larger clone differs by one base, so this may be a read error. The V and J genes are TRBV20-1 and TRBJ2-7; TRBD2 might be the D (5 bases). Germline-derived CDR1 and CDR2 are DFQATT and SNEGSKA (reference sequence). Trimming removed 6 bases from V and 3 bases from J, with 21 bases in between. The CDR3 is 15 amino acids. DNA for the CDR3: TGCAGTGCACCGCGTCTCAGGAGAGGGTACTACGAGCAGTACTTC. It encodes CSAPRLRRGYYEQYF.

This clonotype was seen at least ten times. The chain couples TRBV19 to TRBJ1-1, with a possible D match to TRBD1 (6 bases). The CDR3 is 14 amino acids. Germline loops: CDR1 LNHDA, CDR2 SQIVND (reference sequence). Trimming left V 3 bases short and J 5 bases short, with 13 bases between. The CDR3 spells CASSMVQGRTEAFF. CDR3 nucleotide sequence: TGTGCCAGTAGTATGGTACAGGGAAGGACTGAAGCTTTCTTT.

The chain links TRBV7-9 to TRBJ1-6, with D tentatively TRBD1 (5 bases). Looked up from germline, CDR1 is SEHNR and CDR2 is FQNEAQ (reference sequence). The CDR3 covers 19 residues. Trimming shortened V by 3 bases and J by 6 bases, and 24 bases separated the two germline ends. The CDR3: CASSFGRLKVTEFNSPLHF. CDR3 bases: TGTGCCAGCAGCTTCGGGCGATTAAAAGTGACAGAATTTAATTCACCCCTCCACTTT.

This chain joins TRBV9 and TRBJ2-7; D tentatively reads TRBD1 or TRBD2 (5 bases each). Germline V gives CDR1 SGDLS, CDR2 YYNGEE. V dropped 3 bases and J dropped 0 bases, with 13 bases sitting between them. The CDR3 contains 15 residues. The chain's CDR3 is CASSAGTESSYEQYF. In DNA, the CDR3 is TGTGCCAGCAGCGCCGGGACGGAGAGCTCCTACGAGCAGTACTTC. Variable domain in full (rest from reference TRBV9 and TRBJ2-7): DSGVTQTPKHLITATGQRVTLRCSPRSGDLSVYWYQQSLDQGLQFLIQYYNGEERAKGNILERFSAQQFPDLHSELNLSSLELGDSALYFCASSAGTESSYEQYFGPGTRLTVT.

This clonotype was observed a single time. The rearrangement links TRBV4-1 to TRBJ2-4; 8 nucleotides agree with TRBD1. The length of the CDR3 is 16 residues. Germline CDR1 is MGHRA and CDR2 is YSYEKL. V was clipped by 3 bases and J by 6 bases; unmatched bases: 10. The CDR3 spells CASSHPRQGRGNIQYF. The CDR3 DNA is TGCGCCAGCAGCCATCCTCGACAGGGGCGGGGAAACATTCAGTACTTC.

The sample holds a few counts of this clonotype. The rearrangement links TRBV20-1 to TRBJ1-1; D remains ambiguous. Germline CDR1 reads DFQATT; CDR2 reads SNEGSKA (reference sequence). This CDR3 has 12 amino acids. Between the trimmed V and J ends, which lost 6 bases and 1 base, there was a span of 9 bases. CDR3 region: CSAILGNTEAFF. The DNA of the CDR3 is TGCAGTGCAATACTAGGGAACACTGAAGCTTTCTTT.

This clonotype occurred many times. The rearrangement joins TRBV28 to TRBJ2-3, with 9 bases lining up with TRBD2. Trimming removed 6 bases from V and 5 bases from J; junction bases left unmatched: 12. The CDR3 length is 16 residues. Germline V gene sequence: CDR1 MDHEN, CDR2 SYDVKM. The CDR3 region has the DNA TGTGCCAGCAGCCCGAGGGGCGGGAGGGCCGGAGATACGCAGTATTTT. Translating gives CASSPRGGRAGDTQYF.

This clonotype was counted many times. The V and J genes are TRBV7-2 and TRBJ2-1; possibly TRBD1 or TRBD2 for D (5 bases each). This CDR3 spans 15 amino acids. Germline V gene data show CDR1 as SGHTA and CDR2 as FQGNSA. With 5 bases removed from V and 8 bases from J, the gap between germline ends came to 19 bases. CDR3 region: CASSPGAVRGDEQFF. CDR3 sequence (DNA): TGTGCCAGCAGCCCTGGGGCAGTGAGAGGGGATGAGCAGTTCTTC.

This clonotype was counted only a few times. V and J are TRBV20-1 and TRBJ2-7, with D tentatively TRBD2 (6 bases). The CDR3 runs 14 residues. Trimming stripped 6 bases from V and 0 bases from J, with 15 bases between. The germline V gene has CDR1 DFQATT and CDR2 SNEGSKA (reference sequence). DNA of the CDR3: TGCAGTGCCAGGAGGGCCAGCGTCTCCTACGAGCAGTACTTC. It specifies CSARRASVSYEQYF.

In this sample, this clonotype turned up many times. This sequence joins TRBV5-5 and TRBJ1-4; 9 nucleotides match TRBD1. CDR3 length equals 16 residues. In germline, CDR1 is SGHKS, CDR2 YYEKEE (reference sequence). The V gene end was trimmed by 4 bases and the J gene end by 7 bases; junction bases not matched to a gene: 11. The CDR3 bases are TGTGCCAGCAGCCCACAACCGGGACAGGGTATTGAAAAACTGTTTTTT. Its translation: CASSPQPGQGIEKLFF.